These T cell receptor beta chains were read from a single sample in a study of T cells after yellow fever vaccination. TCRdb called the 5' RACE reads again in MiXCR, with one record for every CDR3 protein. Seen here are 300,000 to 450,000 distinct CDR3 sequences, around 8.1% observed once, and the top ten hold approximately 15%. Sequenced here: PBMCs, sampled roughly 47 days after the first yellow fever vaccination. These TCRs come from a man younger than 35 who received the YFV17D yellow fever vaccine. The CDR3 runs from the conserved cysteine through the conserved F or W.

j_call v_call cdr3_length cdr3_aa
TRBJ2-5 TRBV29-1 13 CSVVMRGQETQYF
TRBJ1-2 TRBV12-3/TRBV12-4 12 CASSLGVYGYTF
TRBJ2-7 TRBV9 15 CASSVAGGAFYEQYF
TRBJ2-5 TRBV5-1 15 CASSSQGEGKETQYF
TRBJ2-3 TRBV7-9 16 CASSLVVGEETDTQYF
TRBJ2-7 TRBV7-9 14 CASSLGTLAYEQYF
TRBJ2-6 TRBV5-1 14 CASSLWSGANVLTF
TRBJ2-6 TRBV5-6 16 CASSGGTGVGANVLTF
TRBJ2-5 TRBV20-1 12 CSASSGKETQYF
TRBJ1-3 TRBV7-2 11 CASSAGTTTLF
TRBJ2-1 TRBV25-1 13 CASGLVGANEQFF
TRBJ2-5 TRBV7-6 13 CASSLVGVETQYF
TRBJ1-1 TRBV5-1 14 CASSLEIGTTEAFF
TRBJ2-5 TRBV6-5 14 CASSYGTGRETQYF
TRBJ1-1 TRBV10-3 13 CAISADENTEAFF
TRBJ2-3 TRBV4-2 11 CASSHGDTQYF
TRBJ2-5 TRBV6-2/TRBV6-3 15 CASSSGRFSQETQYF
TRBJ2-3 TRBV27 14 CASSLAGTPDTQYF
TRBJ2-5 TRBV11-3 18 CASSLVVSISAGGETQYF
TRBJ2-5 TRBV7-2 16 CASSLGGTSRRETQYF
TRBJ2-1 TRBV5-5 12 CASRLKENEQFF
TRBJ1-2 TRBV18 13 CASSFGQDYGYTF
TRBJ2-2 TRBV15 15 CATSAPGQGSGELFF
TRBJ1-6 TRBV12-3/TRBV12-4 11 CASSLGVPLHF
TRBJ1-1 TRBV7-9 13 CAASGGADTEAFF
TRBJ2-2 TRBV15 13 CATSRAPTGELFF
TRBJ1-1 TRBV6-5 15 CASSYGGGMNTEAFF
TRBJ2-2 TRBV7-9 12 CASSPASGELFF
TRBJ2-2 TRBV5-1 17 CASSSSGTSGGTGELFF
TRBJ2-1 TRBV12-3/TRBV12-4 12 CASSSPGNEQFF
TRBJ2-2 TRBV7-2 14 CASSPVANTGELFF
TRBJ1-1 TRBV5-1 13 CASHGTVNTEAFF
TRBJ1-5 TRBV15 14 CATSRDLGGQPQHF
TRBJ1-1 TRBV27 14 CASSSGTGGREAFF
TRBJ1-2 TRBV19 15 CASSRGQGLSYGYTF
TRBJ2-2 TRBV7-9 16 CASSPEDRGNTGELFF
TRBJ2-3 TRBV5-8 12 CASSRSADTQYF
TRBJ1-1 TRBV5-1 15 CASTPRGGLNTEAFF
TRBJ1-5 TRBV20-1 14 CSARVWGSNQPQHF
TRBJ1-6 TRBV12-3/TRBV12-4 18 CASSLALRNSRANGPLHF
TRBJ1-6 TRBV11-1 18 CASSSIGPLSSYNSPLHF
TRBJ2-2 TRBV6-1 15 CASRPGQGYTGELFF
TRBJ2-3 TRBV7-2 17 CASSDRDRGWGGDTQYF
TRBJ2-1 TRBV7-2 15 CASSPLAGDPNEQFF
TRBJ1-1 TRBV12-3/TRBV12-4 15 CASSSPTTVNTEAFF
TRBJ2-2 TRBV7-9 15 CASSLGVGNTGELFF
TRBJ1-5 TRBV6-6 13 CASSNRVNQPQHF
TRBJ1-2 TRBV12-3/TRBV12-4 14 CASSLGTANYGYTF
TRBJ1-5 TRBV7-2 15 CASSSNNRGGQPQHF
TRBJ1-2 TRBV6-6 12 CASRRTEDGYTF
TRBJ2-5 TRBV2 15 CASNPRRGARETQYF
TRBJ1-1 TRBV5-1 14 CASSPSWAADEAFF
TRBJ2-7 TRBV5-5 15 CASSSQGAIYYEQYF